The clone carrying this T cell receptor (beta chain) has at least ten counts. Its antigen is still unknown. This sample was taken from a study of metastatic and nonmetastatic thyroid tumors. None of the patients had undergone any treatment ahead of thyroid surgery. TCRdb re-called the PCR reads through MiXCR. The data show 35,000 to 45,000 clones, around 28% seen once. Germline V CDR1 and CDR2: SNHLY, FYNNEI. CDR3 length: 15 residues. V lost 4 bases, J lost 7 bases, and 9 bases stayed unmatched. Overall study findings and caveats: Significantly higher TCR beta diversity was reportedly seen in malignant thyroid tumors than benign nodules, in blood and tumor.

The sequenced sample consisted of blood. This sequence was found in a male donor with papillary thyroid cancer or a benign thyroid nodule (not recorded which). Some clones in this sample may be carry-over from other donors' samples. The rearrangement links TRBV2 to TRBJ2-1, with 8 bases matching TRBD2. The CDR3 coding sequence is TGTGCCAGCAGTGGGGCAGCGGGAGTGGGGAATGAGCAGTTCTTC. Translated: CASSGAAGVGNEQFF.